A single sample gave rise to the 20 T cell receptor beta chains below, sequenced in a study of blood T cell repertoires in COVID-19. TCRdb's copy holds only in-frame clones and misses some; the assay was immunoSEQ multiplex PCR. The table includes roughly 54,000 clones, roughly 90% detected once. Sequencing was performed on peripheral blood. These receptors came from a man aged 45-60 years with acute or convalescent COVID-19.

The chain combines TRBV5-1 with TRBJ1-1, with TRBD1 matching 7 bases. Germline V gives CDR1 SGHRS, CDR2 YFSETQ. CDR3 length equals 19 residues. The V gene end was trimmed by 0 bases and the J gene end by 3 bases; junction bases not matched to a gene: 17. The CDR3 is CASSLGFRGGQTSYTEAFF. CDR3 nucleotide sequence: TGCGCCAGCAGCTTGGGGTTTAGAGGGGGACAGACTTCGTACACTGAAGCTTTCTTT. Filled out from reference TRBV5-1 and TRBJ1-1, the complete variable domain reads KAGVTQTPRYLIKTRGQQVTLSCSPISGHRSVSWYQQTPGQGLQFLFEYFSETQRNKGNFPGRFSGRQFSNSRSEMNVSTLELGDSALYLCASSLGFRGGQTSYTEAFFGQGTRLTVV.

The gene calls are TRBV4-1 and TRBJ2-7; 9 positions match TRBD2. V shed 2 bases, J shed 1 base, and the junction held 3 bases outside the gene matches. This CDR3 contains 15 residues. Germline V gene data show CDR1 as MGHRA and CDR2 as YSYEKL. CDR3 DNA sequence: TGCGCCAGCAGCCAATTAACTAGCGGGTCCTACGAGCAGTACTTC. Encoded protein: CASSQLTSGSYEQYF.

The V and J genes are TRBV27 and TRBJ2-7, with 11 bases fitting TRBD2. This CDR3 region has 15 residues. V gave up 5 bases and J gave up 3 bases; unmatched junction bases: 6. Looked up from germline, CDR1 is MNHEY and CDR2 is SMNVEV (reference sequence). The CDR3 DNA follows: TGTGCCAGCAGTCCCGTAGCGGGAGGGCTCTACGAGCAGTACTTC. Amino acids: CASSPVAGGLYEQYF.

Of note for this clone: This sample includes further DNA sequences coding for the same CDR3. The rearrangement uses TRBV5-1 and TRBJ2-7; D is uncertain. Trimming shortened V by 0 bases and J by 5 bases, and 3 bases separated the two germline ends. The CDR3 is 11 amino acids. Germline V gives CDR1 SGHRS, CDR2 YFSETQ. CDR3 sequence reads: CASSLADEQYF. CDR3 coding DNA: TGCGCCAGCAGCTTGGCCGACGAGCAGTACTTC.

The table lists this clone with a few counts. The chain employs TRBV21-1 and TRBJ2-1; the table calls TRBD2, which could not be checked here. TRBV21-1 is shown as a pseudogene. The CDR3 loop spans 16 amino acids. CDR3 sequence (DNA): TGTGCCAGCAGCAAAGACCCCCAGCGGGGTAAAGGTGAGCAGTTCTTC. It is translated as CASSKDPQRGKGEQFF.

The chain carries TRBV7-8 and TRBJ2-7, with D possibly TRBD1 on 5 matching bases. Germline V lookup: CDR1 SGHVS, CDR2 FQNEAQ. The CDR3 consists of 16 residues. V was shortened by 0 bases and J by 3 bases, with 15 bases between the two germline ends. For the CDR3, the DNA is TGTGCCAGCAGCTTAGCCCCCTGGACAACGGTCTACGAGCAGTACTTC. The encoded protein is CASSLAPWTTVYEQYF. Full variable domain (rest looked up from reference TRBV7-8 and TRBJ2-7): GAGVSQSPRYKVAKRGQDVALRCDPISGHVSLFWYQQALGQGPEFLTYFQNEAQLDKSGLPSDRFFAERPEGSVSTLKIQRTQQEDSAVYLCASSLAPWTTVYEQYFGPGTRLTVT.

J is TRBJ2-7 and V is TRBV9; TRBD2 matches at 12 bases. This CDR3 has 17 residues. Germline V gene data show CDR1 as SGDLS and CDR2 as YYNGEE. The V gene end was trimmed by 0 bases and the J gene end by 0 bases; junction bases not matched to a gene: 4. CDR3 in amino acids: CASSVGLAGASSYEQYF. DNA of the CDR3: TGTGCCAGCAGCGTAGGACTAGCGGGAGCCAGCTCCTACGAGCAGTACTTC.

The chain has TRBV5-4 and TRBJ2-1, with D possibly TRBD2 on 5 matching bases. Per the germline V gene, CDR1 is SGHNT and CDR2 is YYREEE (reference sequence). The CDR3 consists of 15 residues. Trimming shortened V by 0 bases and J by 1 base, and 8 bases separated the two germline ends. CDR3: CASSLEGSSYNEQFF. The DNA of the CDR3 is TGTGCCAGCAGCTTGGAAGGGAGTTCCTACAATGAGCAGTTCTTC.

The CDR3 reads CASSPTAYYGYTF. In nucleotides, the CDR3 is TGTGCCAGCAGTCCGACAGCGTACTATGGCTACACCTTC. The genes are TRBV6-2 or TRBV6-3 and TRBJ1-2, with D tentatively TRBD1 (5 bases). Germline V lookup: CDR1 MNHEY, CDR2 SVGEGT. The CDR3 extends over 13 amino acids. The ends were cut back, 5 bases at V and 3 bases at J, with 10 bases in the middle.

V and J are TRBV27 and TRBJ2-1; 9 bases match TRBD2. This CDR3 comprises 16 residues. Trimming removed 5 bases from V and 7 bases from J; junction bases left unmatched: 12. Germline V gene data show CDR1 as MNHEY and CDR2 as SMNVEV (reference sequence). This CDR3 reads CASSGFGGRAMNEQFF. The CDR3 DNA follows: TGTGCCAGCAGTGGTTTTGGCGGGAGGGCCATGAATGAGCAGTTCTTC.

The gene calls are TRBV7-6 and TRBJ1-1; D is unclear. The ends were cut back, 2 bases at V and 9 bases at J, with 13 bases in the middle. The CDR3 spans 13 residues. Germline V lookup: CDR1 SGHVS, CDR2 FNYEAQ. The CDR3 region is CASSLMAGEKAFF. In DNA, the CDR3 is TGTGCCAGCAGCTTAATGGCCGGGGAAAAAGCTTTCTTT.

The rearrangement links TRBV7-9 to TRBJ2-1; 16 bases align to TRBD2. The CDR3 contains 17 residues. V lost 3 bases to trimming and J lost 12 bases; unmatched junction nucleotides: 11. Looked up from germline, CDR1 is SEHNR and CDR2 is FQNEAQ (reference sequence). This CDR3 reads CASSFPRGTSGRAGQFF. CDR3 in DNA: TGTGCCAGCAGCTTCCCCCGGGGGACTAGCGGGAGGGCCGGGCAGTTCTTC.

The chain couples TRBV9 to TRBJ1-3; a possible D gene is TRBD1 (5 bases). Germline loops: CDR1 SGDLS, CDR2 YYNGEE. Trimming stripped 0 bases from V and 2 bases from J, with 15 bases between. The CDR3 spans 17 residues. CDR3 DNA sequence: TGTGCCAGCAGCGTAGCACTCCGCGGGGGGACTGGAAACACCATATATTTT. It is translated as CASSVALRGGTGNTIYF.

This clone was counted a single time. The V call is TRBV28, the J call TRBJ2-3; TRBD1 might be the D (6 bases). V shed 1 base and J shed 1 base, with 9 bases lying between them. Germline values: CDR1 MDHEN, CDR2 SYDVKM. This CDR3 contains 15 residues. The CDR3 reads CASSLSQGRTDTQYF. The DNA of the CDR3 is TGTGCCAGCAGTTTATCACAGGGTCGCACAGATACGCAGTATTTT.

Here the CDR3 reads CATSDWGNRDSLTETQYF. The CDR3 region has the DNA TGTGCCACCAGTGATTGGGGGAACCGGGACAGCCTGACGGAGACCCAGTACTTC. V usage is TRBV24-1 and J usage is TRBJ2-5, with 7 bases matching TRBD1. The CDR3 is 18 residues long. Germline V CDR1 and CDR2: KGHDR, SFDVKD. V gave up 2 bases and J gave up 5 bases; unmatched junction bases: 16.

DNA of the CDR3: TGCGCCAGCAGTCAAGGAATTTGGGGGAGGAGCTCCTACGAGCAGTACTTC. Translating gives CASSQGIWGRSSYEQYF. The chain employs TRBV23-1 and TRBJ2-7; perhaps TRBD2 as D (6 bases). TRBV23-1 carries the ORF label, with uncertain function. V was pared by 2 bases and J by 0 bases, with 17 bases between. The length of the CDR3 is 17 residues.

This chain connects TRBV7-8 to TRBJ1-2; D gene unclear. Per the germline V gene, CDR1 is SGHVS and CDR2 is FQNEAQ. The CDR3 sequence is 14 residues long. The V gene lost 4 bases and the J gene lost 4 bases, with 13 bases spanning the gap. CDR3 in DNA: TGTGCCAGCAGCTCCCGGAGGCTAGGCTATGGCTACACCTTC. Its translation: CASSSRRLGYGYTF.

The chain joins TRBV18 to TRBJ2-5; the D gene is possibly TRBD1 (6 bases). V was shortened by 3 bases and J by 5 bases, with 10 bases between the two germline ends. CDR1 and CDR2 from the germline V gene are KGHSH and LQKENI. The CDR3 spans 13 residues. The CDR3 coding sequence is TGTGCCAGCTCACCCGGGACAACGGAGACCCAGTACTTC. Protein: CASSPGTTETQYF. The full variable domain, rest sourced from reference TRBV18 and TRBJ2-5, is NAGVMQNPRHLVRRRGQEARLRCSPMKGHSHVYWYRQLPEEGLKFMVYLQKENIIDESGMPKERFSAEFPKEGPSILRIQQVVRGDSAAYFCASSPGTTETQYFGPGTRLLVL.

The chain has TRBV7-9 and TRBJ2-4; TRBD1 matches at 9 bases. This CDR3 has 18 amino acids. Unmatched junction bases numbered 13, after V lost 4 bases and J lost 3 bases. Germline V gene lookup returns CDR1 SEHNR and CDR2 FQNEAQ (reference sequence). CDR3 sequence: CASSSDPRDRDHKNIQYF. The CDR3 DNA follows: TGTGCCAGCAGCTCGGACCCCCGGGACAGGGACCACAAAAACATTCAGTACTTC.

The genes are TRBV6-5 and TRBJ1-1; 9 bases are shared with TRBD1. CDR1 is MNHEY, CDR2 SVGAGI, per germline. The CDR3 length is 15 residues. Trimming took 6 bases from V and 11 from J; bases not matched to a gene: 16. DNA for the CDR3: TGTGCCAGCAGAGGAGAACAGGGGGCTCAGTCGGATGCTTTCTTT. Its translation is CASRGEQGAQSDAFF.